This T cell receptor (beta chain) was documented in a study of cytomegalovirus exposure and HLA in healthy donors. This clone was detected only once. With 4 bases clipped from V and 2 bases from J, the junction kept 14 bases outside the gene matches. Per the germline V gene, CDR1 is SNHLY and CDR2 is FYNNEI. The CDR3 contains 19 residues. Primers included in the PCR were 60 Vbeta and 13 Jbeta primers. TCRdb's copy holds only in-frame clones and misses some; the assay was immunoSEQ multiplex PCR. Of approximately 140,000 clones listed, more than 70% were seen once; the top ten hold roughly 1%. Material for sequencing was PBMCs. The sequence was obtained from a woman aged 55-69 years in good health and CMV-seronegative. The chain links TRBV2 to TRBJ2-2; 9 bases align to TRBD2. The CDR3 nucleotides are TGTGCCAGCAGTGTTGGCCTAGCGGGGCCCCTCCCAAACACCGGGGAGCTGTTTTTT. It encodes CASSVGLAGPLPNTGELFF.